This TCR beta chain was captured by sequencing in a study of cytomegalovirus exposure and HLA in healthy donors. General study findings and limits: It was likely that a cluster of highly shared sequence variants was a sequencing artifact. The study labeled roughly 160 TCR beta chains cytomegalovirus-associated. Later, an analysis showed that TCR beta chains associated with HLA were more clonally expanded than others that were equally common.

The CDR3 is made up of 13 amino acids. V was pared by 2 bases and J by 8 bases, with 10 bases between. Germline assignment: CDR1 SGHRS and CDR2 YFSETQ. The PCR used 60 Vbeta and 13 Jbeta primers. Assay: immunoSEQ multiplex PCR; the TCRdb copy retains only in-frame clones and omits some. The listing contains fewer than 85,000 clones. As to this clone: Its specificity is not known.

Those who donated were healthy bone marrow donors. The sequenced sample was PBMCs. The sequence was collected from a man aged 45-65 years in good health and CMV-seropositive. The chain joins TRBV5-1 to TRBJ2-2; D call uncertain. The CDR3 is CASSLDSRGELFF. For the CDR3, the DNA is TGCGCCAGCAGCTTAGATTCGAGGGGGGAGCTGTTTTTT.